These 12 T cell receptor beta chains share one sample of origin, sequenced in a study of T-cell reconstitution after alpha-beta-depleted transplantation in children. It was with unique molecular identifiers that the TCRbeta library was prepared. TCRdb re-derived calls from the PCR reads in MiXCR, one entry per CDR3 protein. The repertoire includes 670,000 or so distinct CDR3 sequences, around 13% of them detected once, and around 0.76% sits in the top ten. The material was PBMCs, obtained before TCRalphabeta/CD19-depleted stem cell transplant. All receptors derive from a girl aged 2 to 10 with congenital amegakaryocytic thrombocytopenia, due to receive a stem cell transplant.

This clonotype was counted many times. V usage is TRBV29-1 and J usage is TRBJ2-1, with TRBD2 matching 8 bases. The CDR3 has 14 residues. Germline CDR1 SQVTM, CDR2 ANQGSEA. With 6 bases clipped from V and 6 bases from J, the junction kept 10 bases outside the gene matches. CDR3 sequence: CSVPGLVYSNEQFF. The CDR3 DNA sequence: TGCAGCGTCCCGGGACTAGTATACTCCAATGAGCAGTTCTTC.

The genes are TRBV25-1 and TRBJ2-6, with unresolved D. The length of the CDR3 is 14 residues. V was cut by 3 bases and J by 1 base, with 4 bases left in between. Germline V gene lookup returns CDR1 MGHDK and CDR2 SYGVNS. The CDR3 DNA sequence: TGTGCCAGCAGTGACAGGTCTGGGGCCAACGTCCTGACTTTC. It encodes CASSDRSGANVLTF.

This clonotype was found many times. The chain employs TRBV20-1 and TRBJ2-1; TRBD2 matches 11 bases. This CDR3 contains 20 residues. Germline V gene lookup returns CDR1 DFQATT and CDR2 SNEGSKA (reference sequence). V was pared by 4 bases and J by 0 bases, with 17 bases of the junction left unmatched. The CDR3 spells CSAKSLGLAGLDGSYNEQFF. The CDR3 coding sequence is TGCAGTGCTAAAAGTCTTGGACTAGCGGGCTTGGATGGCTCCTACAATGAGCAGTTCTTC.

CDR3: CSAIGTSGNSYNEQFF. As DNA, the CDR3 is TGCAGTGCTATTGGGACTAGCGGAAACTCCTACAATGAGCAGTTCTTC. The J gene is TRBJ2-1, the V gene TRBV20-1; TRBD2 matches 11 bases. The CDR3 runs to 16 residues. Germline-derived CDR1 and CDR2 are DFQATT and SNEGSKA (reference sequence). V trimming: 4 bases; J trimming: 0 bases; junction bases outside the gene matches: 5.

The chain recombines TRBV29-1 with TRBJ1-2, with D uncertain. The CDR3 consists of 12 residues. The germline V and J ends were trimmed by 0 bases and 7 bases, with 9 bases remaining between them. Germline loops: CDR1 SQVTM, CDR2 ANQGSEA. CDR3 nucleotide sequence: TGCAGCGTTGAAGATCGCGCAGCTGGCTACACCTTC. Translating gives CSVEDRAAGYTF.

This clonotype was counted at least ten times. The V call is TRBV5-1, the J call TRBJ2-2; D gene unclear. The CDR3 covers 11 residues. The ends were cut back, 1 base at V and 16 bases at J, with 11 bases in the middle. CDR1 SGHRS and CDR2 YFSETQ come from the germline V gene. CDR3 sequence: CASSLKGIQFF. The CDR3 nucleotides are TGCGCCAGCAGCTTGAAAGGGATTCAGTTTTTT. The whole variable domain, remainder taken from reference TRBV5-1 and TRBJ2-2, is KAGVTQTPRYLIKTRGQQVTLSCSPISGHRSVSWYQQTPGQGLQFLFEYFSETQRNKGNFPGRFSGRQFSNSRSEMNVSTLELGDSALYLCASSLKGIQFFGEGSRLTVL.

In its sample, this clonotype was seen a few times. The rearrangement joins TRBV30 to TRBJ2-3, with TRBD2 matching 10 bases. Germline-derived CDR1 and CDR2 are GTSNPN and SVGIG (reference sequence). The length of the CDR3 is 13 residues. J gave up 15 bases and V 0 bases, and 9 bases lay outside the gene matches. The CDR3 coding sequence is TGTGCCTGGAGTGTATTCCCCCTAGCGGGAGCATATTTT. Translation gives CAWSVFPLAGAYF.

This sequence joins TRBV5-1 and TRBJ2-3; TRBD2 agrees at 13 bases. CDR1 and CDR2 from the germline V gene are SGHRS and YFSETQ. Trimming removed 4 bases from V and 6 bases from J; junction bases left unmatched: 5. This CDR3 has 15 amino acids. The CDR3 sequence: CASSQLAGGGDTQYF. For the CDR3, the DNA is TGCGCCAGCAGCCAACTAGCGGGAGGGGGGGATACGCAGTATTTT.

This chain links TRBV7-2 with TRBJ2-6, with D possibly matching TRBD2 (5 bases). V lost 3 bases and J 0 bases, leaving 9 bases between the germline ends. The CDR3 is made up of 16 amino acids. Germline V gene sequence: CDR1 SGHTA, CDR2 FQGNSA. CDR3: CASSFSVVSGANVLTF. The CDR3, as DNA: TGTGCCAGCAGCTTTAGCGTTGTCTCTGGGGCCAACGTCCTGACTTTC. Complete variable domain (other parts from reference TRBV7-2 and TRBJ2-6): GAGVSQSPSNKVTEKGKDVELRCDPISGHTALYWYRQSLGQGLEFLIYFQGNSAPDKSGLPSDRFSAERTGGSVSTLTIQRTQQEDSAVYLCASSFSVVSGANVLTFGAGSRLTVL.

Notes on this clonotype: This may be a read error, as it is one base from a much larger clone. The chain links TRBV20-1 to TRBJ1-4; possible D gene TRBD1, 5 bases. Trimming took off 1 base at V and 0 bases at J, with 12 bases between the two ends. Germline V gives CDR1 DFQATT, CDR2 SNEGSKA (reference sequence). The CDR3 covers 16 residues. For the CDR3, the DNA is TGCAGTGCTAGAGGGGGCAGGACTACAACTAATGAAAAACTGTTTTTT. Encoded protein: CSARGGRTTTNEKLFF.

This clonotype was counted a few times. The rearrangement joins TRBV4-2 to TRBJ2-5; tentatively, D is TRBD2 (5 bases). In germline, CDR1 is LGHNA, CDR2 YNFKEQ. The CDR3 loop spans 16 amino acids. V dropped 0 bases and J dropped 7 bases, with 18 bases sitting between them. This CDR3 reads CASSQETEERPRTQYF. CDR3 nucleotide sequence: TGTGCCAGCAGCCAAGAAACGGAGGAGCGGCCCCGGACCCAGTACTTC.

This clonotype was seen many times. The chain joins TRBV12-3 or TRBV12-4 to TRBJ2-1; D is uncertain. The CDR3 totals 15 residues. V was clipped by 6 bases and J by 8 bases, with 20 bases between them. The chain's CDR3 is CASSTPPRARDEQFF. The CDR3 nucleotides read TGTGCCAGCAGCACCCCCCCCCGAGCCCGAGATGAGCAGTTCTTC.